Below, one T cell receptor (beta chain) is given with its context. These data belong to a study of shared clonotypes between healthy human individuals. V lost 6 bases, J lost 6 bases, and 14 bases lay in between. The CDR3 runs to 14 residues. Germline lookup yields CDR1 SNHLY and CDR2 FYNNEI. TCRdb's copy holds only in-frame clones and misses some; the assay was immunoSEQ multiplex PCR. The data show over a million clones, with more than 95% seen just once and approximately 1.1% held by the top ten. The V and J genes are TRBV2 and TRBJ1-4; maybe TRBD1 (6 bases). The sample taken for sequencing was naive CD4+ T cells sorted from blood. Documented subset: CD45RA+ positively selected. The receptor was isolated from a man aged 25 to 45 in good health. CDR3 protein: CASSQGRTDEKLFF. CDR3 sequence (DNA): TGTGCCAGCAGCCAGGGGCGCACTGATGAAAAACTGTTTTTT.